The clone carrying this T cell receptor (beta chain) was detected a few times. The antigen remains undetermined. This sample stems from a study of response to subunit inactivated influenza vaccine. Study observations and caveats: Each seasonal flu vaccination may recruit only limited new T cells, authors suggested.

One entry per CDR3 protein results from TCRdb running MiXCR on the RT-PCR reads. Seen here are about 650,000 distinct CDR3 sequences, 15% to 18% observed once, and the top ten hold roughly 10%. This material consisted of PBMCs from blood, taken roughly 12 days after vaccination. The TCR originated in a man over 45 who received an inactivated influenza vaccine.

CDR3 DNA: TGTGCCAGCTCACCGACAGGGGTCTATGGCTACACCTTC. Residues: CASSPTGVYGYTF. The rearrangement joins TRBV18 to TRBJ1-2, with 8 bases lining up with TRBD1. CDR3 length: 13 amino acids. Unmatched junction bases numbered 1, after V lost 3 bases and J lost 4 bases. In germline, CDR1 is KGHSH, CDR2 LQKENI.